Presented here are 20 T cell receptor beta chains from one specimen sequenced in a study of cytomegalovirus exposure and HLA in healthy donors (TCRdb year 2017). The library was prepared using the immunoSEQ multiplex PCR assay. The multiplex PCR relied on a mix of 60 forward primers for TCR Vbeta segments and 13 reverse primers for TCR Jbeta segments. The table comes from immuneACCESS by way of TCRdb, which keeps in-frame sequences with V and J called. Part of the clones is missing from these tables; in studies checked, under half for an unresolved V gene and the rest for unknown reasons. For this sample the table gives 50,000 or so clones, of which roughly four fifths were detected only once. Of the sample, about 2.5% falls within the top ten clones. Input material: PBMCs. The origin of the receptors is a boy aged 5-17 years in good health and CMV-seropositive.

The rearrangement uses TRBV4-1 and TRBJ1-1; the D is unclear. V lost 1 base to trimming and J lost 1 base, with 13 bases between them. CDR1 is MGHRA, CDR2 YSYEKL, per germline. The CDR3 loop spans 16 amino acids. This chain's CDR3 is CASSQASWGGNTEAFF. The DNA of the CDR3 is TGCGCCAGCAGCCAAGCTTCTTGGGGAGGGAACACTGAAGCTTTCTTT.

This chain connects TRBV5-1 to TRBJ2-3; TRBD2 agrees at 8 bases. This CDR3 region has 14 residues. CDR1 and CDR2 from the germline V gene are SGHRS and YFSETQ. Germline trimming cut 2 bases from V and 1 base from J; bases unmatched to any gene: 0. The CDR3 reads CASSFSGGTDTQYF. In nucleotides, the CDR3 is TGCGCCAGCAGCTTTAGCGGGGGCACAGATACGCAGTATTTT. The whole variable domain, remainder taken from reference TRBV5-1 and TRBJ2-3, is KAGVTQTPRYLIKTRGQQVTLSCSPISGHRSVSWYQQTPGQGLQFLFEYFSETQRNKGNFPGRFSGRQFSNSRSEMNVSTLELGDSALYLCASSFSGGTDTQYFGPGTRLTVL.

V is TRBV2 and J is TRBJ2-3; D is possibly TRBD2 (7 bases). This CDR3 region has 15 residues. Trimming removed 6 bases from V and 5 bases from J, with 18 bases in between. From germline, CDR1 is SNHLY and CDR2 FYNNEI. The CDR3 coding sequence is TGTGCCAGCAGCGGGATGGGGGGGCTCAAAGATACGCAGTATTTT. It translates to CASSGMGGLKDTQYF.

This clone was seen only once. The J gene is TRBJ2-3, the V gene TRBV5-6; D ambiguous. The germline V and J ends were trimmed by 6 bases and 5 bases, with 25 bases remaining between them. CDR1 and CDR2 from the germline V gene are SGHDT and YYEEEE. The CDR3 runs 17 residues. CDR3 region: CASTPRWQLPAVDTQYF. The CDR3 nucleotides are TGTGCCAGCACTCCGAGGTGGCAGTTGCCCGCGGTAGATACGCAGTATTTT.

This clone has just a few counts. The rearrangement uses TRBV6-1 and TRBJ1-1; TRBD1 is a possible D gene (5 bases). V was pared by 5 bases and J by 1 base, with 8 bases between. The CDR3 is 13 amino acids. CDR1 is MNHNS and CDR2 is SASEGT in the germline V gene. CDR3 sequence reads: CASSWDWNTEAFF. Written as DNA, the CDR3 is TGTGCCAGCAGTTGGGACTGGAACACTGAAGCTTTCTTT.

The chain has TRBV2 and TRBJ1-5, with D tentatively TRBD1 (6 bases). Trimming cost V 5 bases and J 0 bases, with 17 bases left between them. From germline, CDR1 is SNHLY and CDR2 FYNNEI. CDR3 length: 17 residues. The CDR3 DNA follows: TGTGCCAGCAGTCCCGGGACATCCTTGTATAGCAATCAGCCCCAGCATTTT. Amino acids: CASSPGTSLYSNQPQHF.

The rearrangement joins TRBV9 to TRBJ1-2; D may be TRBD1 (6 bases). The CDR3 runs to 15 residues. Germline V gives CDR1 SGDLS, CDR2 YYNGEE. Trimming removed 4 bases at V and 1 base at J, with 14 bases between. CDR3 amino acids: CASSYLGAGNYGYTF. The CDR3 DNA is TGTGCCAGCAGCTACCTGGGGGCTGGTAACTATGGCTACACCTTC. The whole variable domain, remainder taken from reference TRBV9 and TRBJ1-2, is DSGVTQTPKHLITATGQRVTLRCSPRSGDLSVYWYQQSLDQGLQFLIQYYNGEERAKGNILERFSAQQFPDLHSELNLSSLELGDSALYFCASSYLGAGNYGYTFGSGTRLTVV.

V usage is TRBV10-3 and J usage is TRBJ2-7; maybe TRBD2 (6 bases). In germline, CDR1 is ENHRY, CDR2 SYGVKD. CDR3 length equals 15 residues. V shed 4 bases and J shed 0 bases, with 13 bases lying between them. The CDR3 DNA follows: TGTGCCATCAGTGGGGGGGACGCCGTCTCCTACGAGCAGTACTTC. This codes for CAISGGDAVSYEQYF.

The chain uses TRBV14 and TRBJ1-3, with D unresolved. V lost 6 bases, J lost 1 base, and 7 bases lay in between. This CDR3 contains 13 residues. CDR1 SGHDN and CDR2 FVKESK come from the germline V gene. The CDR3 DNA reads TGTGCCAGCAGTTACGGGTCTGGAAACACCATATATTTT. Translated: CASSYGSGNTIYF. Full variable domain (remainder filled in from reference TRBV14 and TRBJ1-3): EAGVTQFPSHSVIEKGQTVTLRCDPISGHDNLYWYRRVMGKEIKFLLHFVKESKQDESGMPNNRFLAERTGGTYSTLKVQPAELEDSGVYFCASSYGSGNTIYFGEGSWLTVV.

The chain carries TRBV6-6 and TRBJ2-6, with D tentatively TRBD2 (6 bases). Germline CDR1 is MNHNY and CDR2 is SVGAGI (reference sequence). V was cut by 5 bases and J by 2 bases, with 7 bases left in between. The CDR3 has 14 residues. The CDR3 DNA follows: TGTGCCAGCAGTGGAGGGGCTGGGGCCAACGTCCTGACTTTC. It is translated as CASSGGAGANVLTF.

This clone was detected a few times. V gene TRBV6-1 combines with J gene TRBJ2-5, with a weak D call TRBD1 (5 bases). Germline lookup yields CDR1 MNHNS and CDR2 SASEGT. The CDR3 spans 13 residues. The germline V and J ends were trimmed by 1 base and 3 bases, with 6 bases remaining between them. CDR3 nucleotides: TGTGCCAGCAGTGAAGTCAGGGAAGAGACCCAGTACTTC. It translates to CASSEVREETQYF.

The rearrangement links TRBV2 to TRBJ2-1, with D possibly being TRBD2 (5 bases). The germline CDR1 and CDR2 sequences are SNHLY and FYNNEI. Trimming took 0 bases from V and 0 from J, leaving 9 bases between them. This CDR3 comprises 16 residues. CDR3 residues: CASSEARASSYNEQFF. CDR3 bases: TGTGCCAGCAGTGAAGCGCGGGCCTCCTCCTACAATGAGCAGTTCTTC.

This clone was seen a handful of times. The chain uses TRBV5-5 and TRBJ1-6, with a weak D call TRBD1 (5 bases). Per the germline V gene, CDR1 is SGHKS and CDR2 is YYEKEE (reference sequence). The CDR3 extends over 14 amino acids. V was cut by 1 base and J by 14 bases, with 16 bases left in between. In nucleotides, the CDR3 is TGTGCCAGCAGCTTGCACACAGGCCGCGTGGCCCTCCACTTT. Residues: CASSLHTGRVALHF.

The chain carries TRBV5-1 and TRBJ1-3; D call uncertain. The CDR3 covers 15 residues. The V and J ends lost 0 bases and 0 bases respectively, with 7 bases between them. CDR1 is SGHRS, CDR2 YFSETQ, per germline. The CDR3 bases are TGCGCCAGCAGCTTGGGTCCTTCCTCTGGAAACACCATATATTTT. It is translated as CASSLGPSSGNTIYF.

This clone came up a few times. This chain links TRBV6-6 with TRBJ1-2; 7 bases are shared with TRBD1. V trimming: 6 bases; J trimming: 4 bases; junction bases outside the gene matches: 5. Per germline, CDR1 MNHNY and CDR2 SVGAGI (reference sequence). This CDR3 spans 13 amino acids. The CDR3 DNA is TGTGCCAGCAGGATCGACAGGGCCTATGGCTACACCTTC. Amino acid sequence: CASRIDRAYGYTF.

The chain carries TRBV5-1 and TRBJ1-1; possibly TRBD1 for D (5 bases). Trimming left V 1 base short and J 1 base short, with 14 bases between. The germline gives CDR1 SGHRS, CDR2 YFSETQ. The CDR3 has 16 residues. DNA for the CDR3: TGCGCCAGCAGCTTGACCCAGGGAAAGGGGAACACTGAAGCTTTCTTT. It codes for CASSLTQGKGNTEAFF.

The chain joins TRBV5-1 to TRBJ2-6; D not resolved. V was clipped by 4 bases and J by 0 bases, with 8 bases between them. The CDR3 extends over 15 amino acids. Germline V lookup: CDR1 SGHRS, CDR2 YFSETQ. CDR3 amino acids: CASSLSSSGANVLTF. CDR3 nucleotides: TGCGCCAGCAGCCTTAGCAGCTCTGGGGCCAACGTCCTGACTTTC. Based on the CDR3 plus reference TRBV5-1 and TRBJ2-6, the full variable domain is KAGVTQTPRYLIKTRGQQVTLSCSPISGHRSVSWYQQTPGQGLQFLFEYFSETQRNKGNFPGRFSGRQFSNSRSEMNVSTLELGDSALYLCASSLSSSGANVLTFGAGSRLTVL.

Remarks on this clone: An end of the junction does not agree with germline; a read error may underlie this. The chain couples TRBV7-9 to TRBJ1-1; D call uncertain. CDR1 is SEHNR and CDR2 is FQNEAQ in the germline V gene (reference sequence). CDR3 length: 13 residues. The CDR3, as DNA: TGTTCCAGCAGCTCCCGTATGAACACTGAAGCTTTCTTT. Amino acids: CSSSSRMNTEAFF.

The gene calls are TRBV5-1 and TRBJ2-5; 8 bases map to TRBD1. The CDR3 totals 15 residues. The V segment lost 0 bases and the J segment 3 bases; nucleotides outside the gene matches: 4. CDR1 and CDR2 (germline): SGHRS, YFSETQ. DNA of the CDR3: TGCGCCAGCAGCTTGGCGCCAGGGGGCGAAGAGACCCAGTACTTC. Translated: CASSLAPGGEETQYF.

This chain links TRBV27 with TRBJ1-6; maybe TRBD1 (5 bases). The V and J ends lost 8 bases and 3 bases respectively, with 17 bases between them. The CDR3 runs to 16 residues. The germline gives CDR1 MNHEY, CDR2 SMNVEV (reference sequence). The CDR3 loop reads CASDRGGAFYNSPLHF. The CDR3 nucleotides are TGTGCCAGCGATAGAGGAGGGGCCTTCTATAATTCACCCCTCCACTTT.